The TCR beta chain described here comes from a study of blood T cell repertoires in COVID-19. At the level of the study: The origin of the acute and convalescent COVID-19 samples was the United States, Italy and Spain.

The CDR3 sequence is 13 residues long. CDR1 is SGHTS and CDR2 is YDEGEE in the germline V gene. Trimming removed 0 bases at V and 4 bases at J, with 7 bases between. Source study methods: Researchers report that nucleated cell counts were estimated from reference gene primer amplification. The protocol was immunoSEQ multiplex PCR, while the TCRdb copy is restricted to in-frame clones and leaves out a portion. The V and J calls and clone size are taken from that table; D and trimming were inferred from the DNA. The table has about 70,000 clones, around 85% seen once. The chain has TRBV5-8 and TRBJ1-2, with D uncertain. The clonotype originates from a woman older than 75 with active or convalescent COVID-19. Sequenced material: peripheral blood. CDR3 protein: CASSLDRSYGYTF. For the CDR3, the DNA is TGTGCCAGCAGCTTGGACAGAAGCTATGGCTACACCTTC.